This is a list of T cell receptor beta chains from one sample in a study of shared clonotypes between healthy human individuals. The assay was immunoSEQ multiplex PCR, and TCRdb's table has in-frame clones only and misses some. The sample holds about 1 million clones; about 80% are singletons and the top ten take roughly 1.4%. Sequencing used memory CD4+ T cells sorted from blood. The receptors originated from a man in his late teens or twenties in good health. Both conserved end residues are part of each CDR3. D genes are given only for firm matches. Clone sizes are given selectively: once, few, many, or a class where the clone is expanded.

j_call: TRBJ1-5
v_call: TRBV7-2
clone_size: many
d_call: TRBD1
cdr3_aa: CASSLGGQGDQPQHF
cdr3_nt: TGTGCCAGCAGCTTAGGCGGACAGGGGGATCAGCCCCAGCATTTT

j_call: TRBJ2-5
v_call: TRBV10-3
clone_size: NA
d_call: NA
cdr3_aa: CAISESGGDQETQYF
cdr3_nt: TGTGCCATCAGTGAGTCAGGGGGAGACCAAGAGACCCAGTACTTC

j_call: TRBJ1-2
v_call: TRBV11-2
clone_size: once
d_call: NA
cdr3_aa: CASSPDRQSNYGYTF
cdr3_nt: TGTGCCAGCAGCCCCGACCGCCAATCTAACTATGGCTACACCTTC

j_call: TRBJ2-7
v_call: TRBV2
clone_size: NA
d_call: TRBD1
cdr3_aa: CASSEPGQGTGEQYF
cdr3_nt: TGTGCCAGCAGTGAACCGGGACAGGGTACGGGAGAGCAGTACTTC

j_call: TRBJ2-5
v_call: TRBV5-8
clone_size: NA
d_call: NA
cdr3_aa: CASSLRASGHQETQYF
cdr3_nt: TGTGCCAGCAGCTTGCGTGCGTCAGGACACCAAGAGACCCAGTACTTC

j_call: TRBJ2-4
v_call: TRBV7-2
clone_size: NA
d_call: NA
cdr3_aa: CASSLGAGYDIQYF
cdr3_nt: TGTGCCAGCAGCTTAGGGGCGGGGTATGACATTCAGTACTTC

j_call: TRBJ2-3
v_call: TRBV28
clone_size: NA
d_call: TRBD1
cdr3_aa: CASSSGTEPDTQYF
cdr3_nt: TGTGCCAGCAGTTCCGGGACAGAGCCAGATACGCAGTATTTT

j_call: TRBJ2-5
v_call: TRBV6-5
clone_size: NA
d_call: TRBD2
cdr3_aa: CASSPLAGEVETQYF
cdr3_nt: TGTGCCAGCAGCCCACTAGCGGGAGAAGTAGAGACCCAGTACTTC

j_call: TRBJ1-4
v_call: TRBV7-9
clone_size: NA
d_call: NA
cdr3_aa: CASSLGRGFANEKLFF
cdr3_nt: TGTGCCAGCAGCTTAGGCAGGGGTTTTGCTAATGAAAAACTGTTTTTT

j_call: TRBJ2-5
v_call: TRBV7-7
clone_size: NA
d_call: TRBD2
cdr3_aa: CASSLGTSAFETQYF
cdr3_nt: TGTGCTAGCAGCTTAGGGACTAGCGCATTCGAGACCCAGTACTTC

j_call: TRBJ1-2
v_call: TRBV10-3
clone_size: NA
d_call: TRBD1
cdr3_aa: CAISEGTGSYGYTF
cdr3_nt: TGTGCCATCAGTGAAGGGACAGGGAGCTATGGCTACACCTTC

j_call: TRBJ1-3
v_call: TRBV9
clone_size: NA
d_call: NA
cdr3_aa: CASSTSLGDSGNTIYF
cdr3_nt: TGTGCCAGCAGCACCTCCCTGGGAGACTCTGGAAACACCATATATTTT

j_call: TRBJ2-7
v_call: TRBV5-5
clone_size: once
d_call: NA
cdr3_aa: CASSLERTPRYEQYF
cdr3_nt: TGTGCCAGCAGCTTGGAAAGGACGCCGAGATACGAGCAGTACTTC

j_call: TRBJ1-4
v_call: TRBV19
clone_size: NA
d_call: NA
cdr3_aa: CASSLGSVSGEKLFF
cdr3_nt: TGTGCCAGTAGCCTGGGGTCAGTCTCGGGTGAAAAACTGTTTTTT

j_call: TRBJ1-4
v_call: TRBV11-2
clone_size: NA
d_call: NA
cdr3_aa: CASSLDRTNEKLFF
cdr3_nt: TGTGCCAGCAGCTTAGACAGGACCAATGAAAAACTGTTTTTT

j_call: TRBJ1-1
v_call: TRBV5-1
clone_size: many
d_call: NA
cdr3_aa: CASSLEGRTRRDTEAFF
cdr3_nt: TGCGCCAGCAGCTTGGAAGGGCGCACACGACGGGACACTGAAGCTTTCTTT

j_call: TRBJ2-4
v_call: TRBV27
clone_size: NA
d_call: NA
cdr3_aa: CASSLYPGKNIQYF
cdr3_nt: TGTGCCAGCAGTTTATACCCGGGGAAAAACATTCAGTACTTC

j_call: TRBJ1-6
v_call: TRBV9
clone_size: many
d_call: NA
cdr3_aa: CASRSGEGTYNSPLHF
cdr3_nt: TGTGCCAGCAGGTCGGGGGAGGGGACTTATAATTCACCCCTCCACTTT

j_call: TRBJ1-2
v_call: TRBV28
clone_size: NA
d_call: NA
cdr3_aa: CASSFNYGYTF
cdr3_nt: TGTGCCAGCAGTTTCAACTATGGCTACACCTTC

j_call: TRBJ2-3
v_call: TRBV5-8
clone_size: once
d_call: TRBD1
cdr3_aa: CASSPGQGRDTQYF
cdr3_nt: TGTGCCAGCAGCCCGGGACAGGGTCGAGATACGCAGTATTTT

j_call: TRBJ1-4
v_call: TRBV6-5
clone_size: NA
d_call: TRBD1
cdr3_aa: CASSSGTGRREKLFF
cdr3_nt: TGTGCCAGCAGTTCCGGGACAGGGAGGCGGGAAAAACTGTTTTTT

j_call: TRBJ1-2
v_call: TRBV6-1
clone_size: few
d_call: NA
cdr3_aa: CASLLRVGHYGYTF
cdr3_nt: TGTGCCAGCCTACTTCGCGTCGGGCACTATGGCTACACCTTC

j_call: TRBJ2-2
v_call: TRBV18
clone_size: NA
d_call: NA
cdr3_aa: CASSRIRTANTGELFF
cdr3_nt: TGTGCCAGCTCACGCATAAGGACAGCGAACACCGGGGAGCTGTTTTTT

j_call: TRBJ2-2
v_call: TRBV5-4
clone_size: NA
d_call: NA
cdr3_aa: CASSIDPPRELFF
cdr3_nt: TGTGCCAGCAGTATAGACCCGCCCCGGGAGCTGTTTTTT

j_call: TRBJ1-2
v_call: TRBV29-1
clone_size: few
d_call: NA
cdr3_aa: CSVEDRTLNYGYTF
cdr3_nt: TGCAGCGTTGAAGATAGGACCCTTAACTATGGCTACACCTTC

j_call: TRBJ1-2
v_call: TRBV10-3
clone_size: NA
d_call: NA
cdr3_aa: CAISESQDLNYGYTF
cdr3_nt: TGTGCCATCAGTGAGTCGCAGGATTTGAACTATGGCTACACCTTC

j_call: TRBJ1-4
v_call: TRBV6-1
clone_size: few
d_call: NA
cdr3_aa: CASSDARLNEKLFF
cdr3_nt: TGTGCCAGCAGTGACGCCAGGCTAAATGAAAAACTGTTTTTT

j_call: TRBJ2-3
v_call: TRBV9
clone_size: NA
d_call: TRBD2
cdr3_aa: CASSDVAGGLDTQYF
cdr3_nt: TGTGCCAGCAGCGATGTAGCGGGAGGCCTCGATACGCAGTATTTT

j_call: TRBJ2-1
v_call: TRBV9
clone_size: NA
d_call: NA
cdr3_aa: CASSVVGGDYNEQFF
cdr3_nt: TGTGCCAGCAGCGTAGTAGGGGGGGACTACAATGAGCAGTTCTTC

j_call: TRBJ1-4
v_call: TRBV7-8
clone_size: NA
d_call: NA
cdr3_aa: CASSLRDGGGKLFF
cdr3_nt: TGTGCCAGCAGCTTAAGGGACGGTGGGGGAAAACTGTTTTTT

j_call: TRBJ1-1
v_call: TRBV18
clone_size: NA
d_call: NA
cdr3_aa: CASSLNRDASEAFF
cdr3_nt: TGTGCCAGCTCACTCAACCGGGACGCCTCTGAAGCTTTCTTT

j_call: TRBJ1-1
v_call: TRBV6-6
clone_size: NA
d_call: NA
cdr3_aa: CASSSPRTGTEAFF
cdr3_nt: TGTGCCAGCAGTTCCCCCAGAACAGGGACTGAAGCTTTCTTT

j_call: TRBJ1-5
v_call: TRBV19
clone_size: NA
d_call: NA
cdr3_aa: CASSIGQGSSNQPQHF
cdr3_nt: TGTGCCAGTAGTATAGGTCAGGGGTCTAGCAATCAGCCCCAGCATTTT

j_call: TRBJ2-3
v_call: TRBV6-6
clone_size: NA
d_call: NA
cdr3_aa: CASSYSAGAGDTQYF
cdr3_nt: TGTGCCAGCAGTTACTCGGCGGGGGCGGGAGATACGCAGTATTTT

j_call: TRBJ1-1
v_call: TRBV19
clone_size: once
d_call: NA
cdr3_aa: CASRPTAGEAFF
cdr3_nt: TGTGCCAGTAGGCCCACGGCGGGAGAAGCTTTCTTT

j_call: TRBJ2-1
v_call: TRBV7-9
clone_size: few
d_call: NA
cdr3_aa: CASSLSVSSYNEQFF
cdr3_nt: TGTGCCAGCAGCTTAAGTGTGAGCTCCTACAATGAGCAGTTCTTC

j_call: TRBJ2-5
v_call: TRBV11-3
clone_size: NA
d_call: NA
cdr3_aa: CASSLARNVETQYF
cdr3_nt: TGTGCCAGCAGCTTAGCCCGCAACGTTGAGACCCAGTACTTC

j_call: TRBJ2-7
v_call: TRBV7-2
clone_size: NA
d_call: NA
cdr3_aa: CASSLFRDEQYF
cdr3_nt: TGTGCCAGCAGCTTATTCAGGGACGAGCAGTACTTC

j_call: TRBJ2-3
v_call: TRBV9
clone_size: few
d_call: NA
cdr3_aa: CASSVDAFTDTQYF
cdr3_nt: TGTGCCAGCAGCGTAGACGCTTTCACAGATACGCAGTATTTT

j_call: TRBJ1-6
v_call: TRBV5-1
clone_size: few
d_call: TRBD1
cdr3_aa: CASSSRTGNSPLHF
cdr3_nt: TGCGCCAGCAGCTCTAGGACAGGCAATTCACCCCTCCACTTT

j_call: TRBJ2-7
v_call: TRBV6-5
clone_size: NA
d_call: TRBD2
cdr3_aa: CASSVPGLAGLEQYF
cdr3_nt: TGTGCCAGCAGTGTGCCGGGACTAGCGGGTCTCGAGCAGTACTTC

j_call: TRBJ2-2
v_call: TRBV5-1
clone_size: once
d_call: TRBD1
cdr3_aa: CASSSEGTGGTGELFF
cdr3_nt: TGCGCCAGCAGCTCGGAAGGGACAGGGGGTACCGGGGAGCTGTTTTTT

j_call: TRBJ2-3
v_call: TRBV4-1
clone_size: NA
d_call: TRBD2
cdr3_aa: CASSQLGASGISDTQYF
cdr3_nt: TGCGCCAGCAGCCAACTCGGAGCTAGCGGGATTTCAGATACGCAGTATTTT

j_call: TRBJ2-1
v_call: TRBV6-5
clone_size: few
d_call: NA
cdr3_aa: CASSPQNPAYNEQFF
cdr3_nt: TGTGCCAGCAGTCCCCAAAACCCCGCCTACAATGAGCAGTTCTTC

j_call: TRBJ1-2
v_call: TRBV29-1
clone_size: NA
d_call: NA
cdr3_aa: CSVGEDYGYTF
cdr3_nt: TGCAGCGTCGGAGAGGACTATGGCTACACCTTC

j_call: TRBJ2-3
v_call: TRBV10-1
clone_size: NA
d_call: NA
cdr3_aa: CASSESIGASDTQYF
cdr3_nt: TGCGCCAGCAGTGAGTCGATAGGGGCCTCGGATACGCAGTATTTT

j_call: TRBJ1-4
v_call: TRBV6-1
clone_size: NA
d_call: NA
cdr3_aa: CATKLGQSTNEKLFF
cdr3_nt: TGTGCCACAAAATTAGGGCAATCAACTAATGAAAAACTGTTTTTT

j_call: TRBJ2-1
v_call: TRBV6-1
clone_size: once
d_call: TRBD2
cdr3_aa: CATATSGGYYNEQFF
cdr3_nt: TGTGCCACTGCGACTAGCGGGGGATACTACAATGAGCAGTTCTTC

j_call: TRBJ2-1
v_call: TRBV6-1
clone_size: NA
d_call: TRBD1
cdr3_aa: CASSEEYRDRGFF
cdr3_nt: TGTGCCAGCAGTGAAGAGTACCGGGACAGGGGGTTCTTC

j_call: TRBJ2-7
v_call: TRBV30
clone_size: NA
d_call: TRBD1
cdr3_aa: CAWTGTGDYEQYF
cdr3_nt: TGTGCCTGGACCGGGACAGGGGATTACGAGCAGTACTTC

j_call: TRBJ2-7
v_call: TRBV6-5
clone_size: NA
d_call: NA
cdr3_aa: CASSAPGRSSYEQYF
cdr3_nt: TGTGCCAGCAGTGCCCCGGGGCGGAGCTCCTACGAGCAGTACTTC

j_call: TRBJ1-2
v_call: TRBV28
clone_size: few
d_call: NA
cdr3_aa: CASSSLGRNYGYTF
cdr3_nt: TGTGCCAGCAGTTCCCTCGGCAGGAACTATGGCTACACCTTC